This paragraph covers one T cell receptor beta chain sequence. This specimen comes from a study of blood T cell repertoires in COVID-19. In the study overall: The United States, Italy and Spain were the sources of the acute and convalescent COVID-19 samples. Nucleic acid was either cDNA or gDNA, and it came from T cells, B-cell-depleted T cells, or PBMCs.

As handled by the study authors: Amplification from reference gene primers served as the basis for estimated nucleated cell counts. The table came from immunoSEQ multiplex PCR; TCRdb's copy has only in-frame clones and leaves some out. The D gene and trimming were derived from the DNA, and the V and J assignments and clone size from that table. The table has 150,000 to 200,000 clones, about 82% seen once. Germline CDR1 reads SGHRS; CDR2 reads YFSETQ. Trimming removed 4 bases from V and 0 bases from J; junction bases left unmatched: 5. This CDR3 region has 16 residues. The TCR was taken from a woman in her twenties or thirties with acute or convalescent COVID-19. The chain is built from TRBV5-1 and TRBJ2-7; 12 bases are a match to TRBD1. The specimen sequenced was peripheral blood. In DNA form, the CDR3 reads TGCGCCAGCAGCCCGGGACAGGGGGCTTTCTCCTACGAGCAGTACTTC. Amino acids: CASSPGQGAFSYEQYF.